The clone carrying this T cell receptor beta chain showed up just a few times. Its specificity is not known. The CDR3 loop spans 21 amino acids. The source of the sample is a study of T cells after yellow fever vaccination. MiXCR, applied by TCRdb to the 5' RACE reads, yields one record per CDR3 protein. Of about 240,000 distinct CDR3 sequences in the sample, roughly 7.2% were seen once. Points from the study as a whole: At 96% for CD4 and 88% for CD8, most primary-vaccination clones showed up again after the booster. FACS-sorted repertoires could harbor abundant contaminating bulk-population clonotypes.

The receptor was derived from a man aged 25-45 years who received the YFV17D yellow fever vaccine. The V gene is TRBV21-1, the J gene TRBJ2-1; the D segment call TRBD2 is taken from the table without a DNA check. TRBV21-1 is a recognized pseudogene. The sequenced sample was CD4+ T cells sorted from PBMCs, obtained 15 days after the yellow fever booster vaccination. CDR3 nucleotides: TGTGCCAGCAGCAATGGAAGATGGAGGACTAGCGGGAGGGCCTCCTACAATGAGCAGTTCTTC. It yields the protein CASSNGRWRTSGRASYNEQFF.